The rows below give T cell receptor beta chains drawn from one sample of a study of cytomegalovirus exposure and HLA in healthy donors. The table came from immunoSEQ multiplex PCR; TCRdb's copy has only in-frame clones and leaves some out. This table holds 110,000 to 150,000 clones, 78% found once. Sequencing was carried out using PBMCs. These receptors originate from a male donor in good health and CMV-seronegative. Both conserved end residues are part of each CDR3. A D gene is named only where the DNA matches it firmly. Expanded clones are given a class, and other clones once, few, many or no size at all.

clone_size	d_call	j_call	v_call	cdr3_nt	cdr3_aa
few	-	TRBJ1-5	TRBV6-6	TGTGCCAGCAGCCCTCGGAGGACAGATAGCAATCAGCCCCAGCATTTT	CASSPRRTDSNQPQHF
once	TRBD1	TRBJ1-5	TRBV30	TGTGCCTGGAGTGTACGAAGAGGGACAGGGTATAGCAATCAGCCCCAGCATTTT	CAWSVRRGTGYSNQPQHF
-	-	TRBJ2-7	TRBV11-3	TGTGCCAGCAGCTTAATGGGCAACTACGAGCAGTACTTC	CASSLMGNYEQYF
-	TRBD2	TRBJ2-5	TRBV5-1	TGCGCCAGCAGCTTAGCCGGGACTAGCGGAAAGGGGGAGACCCAGTACTTC	CASSLAGTSGKGETQYF
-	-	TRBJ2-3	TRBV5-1	TGCGCCAGCAGCTATGCAGTGTTAGATACGCAGTATTTT	CASSYAVLDTQYF
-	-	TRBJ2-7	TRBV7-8	TGTGCCAGCAGCGCCTCACGGGAGAACCTGAACGAGCAGTACTTC	CASSASRENLNEQYF
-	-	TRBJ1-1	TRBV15	TGTGCCACCAGCAGGGGGGCCCCAGGGTACACTGAAGCTTTCTTT	CATSRGAPGYTEAFF
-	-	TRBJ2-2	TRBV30	TGTGCCTGGAGGGGGACTCCAAGACCCGGGGAGCTGTTTTTT	CAWRGTPRPGELFF
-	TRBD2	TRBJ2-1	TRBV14	TGTGCCAGCAGCCAAGAATGGCCAGGGAGTGGACTAGCGGGGTACAATGAGCAGTTCTTC	CASSQEWPGSGLAGYNEQFF
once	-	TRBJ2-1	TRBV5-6	TGTGCCAGCGGGGGGGACATTTCGGGTGAGCAGTTCTTC	CASGGDISGEQFF
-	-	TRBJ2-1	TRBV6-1	TGTGCCAGCAGTGAAGAAGCTGGCGCGGTATCCTACAATGAGCAGTTCTTC	CASSEEAGAVSYNEQFF
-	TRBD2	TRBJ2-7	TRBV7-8	TGTGCCAGCAGCTCCGGGGGTTTAGCGGGTCACTCCTACGAGCAGTACTTC	CASSSGGLAGHSYEQYF
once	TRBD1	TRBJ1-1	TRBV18	TGTGCCAGCTCCCAGGGACAGGAGAACACTGAAGCTTTCTTT	CASSQGQENTEAFF
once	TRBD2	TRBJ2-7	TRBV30	TGTGCCTGGAGTGTACCCCCCGGGGTAGCGGGAGTATTAACCTACGAGCAGTACTTC	CAWSVPPGVAGVLTYEQYF
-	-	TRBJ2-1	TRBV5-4	TGTGCCAGCAGTCTGGACTTAACGGGGTCCTACAATGAGCAGTTCTTC	CASSLDLTGSYNEQFF
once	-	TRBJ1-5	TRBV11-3	TGTGCCAGCAGCCCGGGGGAGTTCAGCAATCAGCCCCAGCATTTT	CASSPGEFSNQPQHF
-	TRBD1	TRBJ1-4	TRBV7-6	TGTGCCAGCAGCCCACGACAGGGTGGTCGATGGCTTGCAACTAATGAAAAACTGTTTTTT	CASSPRQGGRWLATNEKLFF
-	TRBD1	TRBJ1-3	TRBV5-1	TGCGCCAGCAGCACAGGGGCTGGAAACACCATATATTTT	CASSTGAGNTIYF
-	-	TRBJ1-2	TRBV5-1	TGCGCCAGCAGCTTTGGAGGATACTATGGCTACACCTTC	CASSFGGYYGYTF
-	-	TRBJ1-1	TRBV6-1	TGTGCCGGTCGGGGTTTCACTGAAGCTTTCTTT	CAGRGFTEAFF
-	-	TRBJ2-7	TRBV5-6	TGTGTTAGTACAGGGTTAAATGACGAGCAGTACTTC	CVSTGLNDEQYF
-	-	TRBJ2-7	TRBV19	TGTGCCAGTAACAATGGGGCCTGGGTGAGCGAGCAGTACTTC	CASNNGAWVSEQYF
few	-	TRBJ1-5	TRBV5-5	TGTGCCAGCAGCTTGGCATGGCGGGACAATCAGCCCCAGCATTTT	CASSLAWRDNQPQHF
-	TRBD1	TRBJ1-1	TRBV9	TGTGCCAGCAGCGTACCGGGACAGGGTGAGAAAGCTTTCTTT	CASSVPGQGEKAFF
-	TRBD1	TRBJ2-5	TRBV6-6	TGTGCCAGCACAGGGGGACGGGAGACCCAGTACTTC	CASTGGRETQYF
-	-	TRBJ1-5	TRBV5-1	TGCGCCAGCAGCCTAGGACAGTACAATCAGCCCCAGCATTTT	CASSLGQYNQPQHF
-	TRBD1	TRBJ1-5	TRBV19	TGTGCCAGTAGTACGGGACAGGGGGCGCGGCAGCCCCAGCATTTT	CASSTGQGARQPQHF
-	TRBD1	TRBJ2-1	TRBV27	TGTGCCAGCAGGGGGGACAGGGCGACCCCGCAGTTCTTC	CASRGDRATPQFF
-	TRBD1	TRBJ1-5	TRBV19	TGTGCCAGTAGTGGGACAGGAGGGAATCAGCCCCAGCATTTT	CASSGTGGNQPQHF
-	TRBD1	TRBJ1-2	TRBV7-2	TGTGCCAGCAGCTTAAGGGGGCTCGGGGGCTACACCTTC	CASSLRGLGGYTF
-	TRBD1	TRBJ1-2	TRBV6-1	TGTGCCAGCAGTGGGACAGGGGGAACGTATGGCTACACCTTC	CASSGTGGTYGYTF
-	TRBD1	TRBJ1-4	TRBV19	TGTGCCAGTAGTCCGGACAGGGTCATACGGCGGGCAACTAATGAAAAACTGTTTTTT	CASSPDRVIRRATNEKLFF
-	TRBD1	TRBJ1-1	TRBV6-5	TGTGCCAGCAGTTACTCGATAGGGACAGAGGAGACTGAAGCTTTCTTT	CASSYSIGTEETEAFF
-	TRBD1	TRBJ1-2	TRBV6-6	TGTGCCAGCAGGGCCGGGACAGGGGTCGGCTACACCTTC	CASRAGTGVGYTF
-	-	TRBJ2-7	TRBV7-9	TGTGCCAGCAGCTTCGGGGCAGGGGCGTACGAGCAGTACTTC	CASSFGAGAYEQYF
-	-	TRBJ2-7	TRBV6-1	TGTGCCAGCGGTACTCGGGGGTCGATCTCCTACGAGCAGTACTTC	CASGTRGSISYEQYF
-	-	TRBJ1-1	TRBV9	TGTGCCAGCAGCCGCGGGGGGGCGAACACTGAAGCTTTCTTT	CASSRGGANTEAFF
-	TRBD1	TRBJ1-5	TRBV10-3	TGTGCCATCAGTGAGTCAGGGGGCTACCAGCCCCAGCATTTT	CAISESGGYQPQHF
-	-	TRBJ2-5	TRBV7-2	TGTGCCAGCAGCTTGCCGATATGGGGGGTACAAGAGACCCAGTACTTC	CASSLPIWGVQETQYF
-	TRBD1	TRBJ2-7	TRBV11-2	TGTGCCAGCAGCTTAGTTGGACAGGGTGTCCACGAGCAGTACTTC	CASSLVGQGVHEQYF
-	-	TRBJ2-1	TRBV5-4	TGTGCCAGCAGCGCGGCGGAGGATGAGCAGTTCTTC	CASSAAEDEQFF
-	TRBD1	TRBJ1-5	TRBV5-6	TGTGCCAGCAGCCTAGGGACAGGGGGCTTGTTGAGCAATCAGCCCCAGCATTTT	CASSLGTGGLLSNQPQHF
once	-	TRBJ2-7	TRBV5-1	TGCGCCAGCAGCTTGCGGGGGACGTTTTACGAGCAGTACTTC	CASSLRGTFYEQYF
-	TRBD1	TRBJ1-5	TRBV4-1	TGCGCCAGCACCCCGCCGGGGACAGGGCCTCAGCCCCAGCATTTT	CASTPPGTGPQPQHF
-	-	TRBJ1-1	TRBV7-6	TGTGCCAGCAGCTTAAGGCGCGCAGGGGTGAGCACTGAAGCTTTCTTT	CASSLRRAGVSTEAFF
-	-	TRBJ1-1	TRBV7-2	TGTGCCAGCAGCTTTCTACCAGGGGACACTGAAGCTTTCTTT	CASSFLPGDTEAFF
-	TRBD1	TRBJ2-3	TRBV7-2	TGTGCCAGCAGCCCGACAGGGCGAGATACGCAGTATTTT	CASSPTGRDTQYF
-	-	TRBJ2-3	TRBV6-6	TGTGCCAGCAGTTACCAGGGCCCAGATACGCAGTATTTT	CASSYQGPDTQYF
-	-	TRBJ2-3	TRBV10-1	TGCGCCAGCAGTGCTACAGGGCGAGCCAGCACAGATACGCAGTATTTT	CASSATGRASTDTQYF
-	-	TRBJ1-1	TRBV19	TGTGCCAGTAGTATAGACAGGGCTCTATTCTTT	CASSIDRALFF
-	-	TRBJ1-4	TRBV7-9	TGTGCCAGCAGCCGACAGGCTAATGAAAAACTGTTTTTT	CASSRQANEKLFF